A selection of T cell receptor beta chains follows, all from one sample in a study of shared clonotypes between healthy human individuals. The assay was immunoSEQ multiplex PCR, and TCRdb's table has in-frame clones only and misses some. Seen here are around 980,000 clones, about 80% observed once, and the top ten hold more than 0.55%. The sample consisted of memory CD4+ T cells from PBMCs. The receptor set was obtained from a man aged 18 to 35 in good health. Some clones in this sample may be carry-over from other donors' samples. CDR3s include the opening cysteine and the closing phenylalanine or tryptophan. A D gene is named only where the DNA matches it firmly. Expanded clones are given a class, and other clones once, few, many or no size at all.

14	TRBV5-4	TRBJ2-3	.	.	TGTGCCAGCAGCTGGGACATAAGCACAGATACGCAGTATTTT	CASSWDISTDTQYF
13	TRBV10-3	TRBJ1-1	.	.	TGTGCCATCAGTGATCCGACTTACACTGAAGCTTTCTTT	CAISDPTYTEAFF
14	TRBV28	TRBJ2-5	TRBD1	.	TGTGCCAGCAGTTTACAGGGGGCGGGAGAGACCCAGTACTTC	CASSLQGAGETQYF
15	TRBV2	TRBJ2-2	TRBD2	many	TGTGCCAGCACGGAGGGAGGGGCGAACACCGGGGAGCTGTTTTTT	CASTEGGANTGELFF
14	TRBV6-5	TRBJ2-7	.	.	TGTGCCAGCAGTTACAGGTCGGTCGCCTACGAGCAGTACTTC	CASSYRSVAYEQYF
16	TRBV5-1	TRBJ2-1	TRBD2	.	TGCGCCAGCACCTTCTTCGGGACTAGGGGCAACAATGAGCAGTTCTTC	CASTFFGTRGNNEQFF
14	TRBV7-3	TRBJ2-5	TRBD1	.	TGTGCCAGCAGCCCGACTGGACAGGGGGAGACCCAGTACTTC	CASSPTGQGETQYF
14	TRBV6-1	TRBJ2-6	.	.	TGTGCCAGCAGCCGGGACGCTGGGGCCAACGTCCTGACTTTC	CASSRDAGANVLTF
14	TRBV5-1	TRBJ2-6	.	.	TGCGCCAGCAGCTGGGGCTCTGGGGCCAACGTCCTGACTTTC	CASSWGSGANVLTF
15	TRBV2	TRBJ1-5	TRBD1	.	TGTGCCAGCAGTTACCAGGGGGCAGGCAATCAGCCCCAGCATTTT	CASSYQGAGNQPQHF